The next 31 T cell receptor beta chains were all read from a single sample in a study of T cells after yellow fever vaccination. TCRdb passed the 5' RACE reads through MiXCR, listing each CDR3 protein once. The table shows more than 350,000 distinct CDR3 sequences, with roughly 10% occurring only once. This specimen consisted of PBMCs, obtained on the day of the first yellow fever vaccination. The receptors were sampled from a man younger than 30 who received the YFV17D yellow fever vaccine.

This clonotype was detected a few times. This chain links TRBV9 with TRBJ1-1, with D perhaps matching TRBD1 (5 bases). The ends were cut back, 5 bases at V and 2 bases at J, with 16 bases in the middle. The CDR3 consists of 15 residues. The germline V gene has CDR1 SGDLS and CDR2 YYNGEE. This chain's CDR3 is CASSGGGGFNTEAFF. The CDR3 region has the DNA TGTGCCAGCAGTGGTGGGGGGGGGTTTAACACTGAAGCTTTCTTT.

The rearrangement links TRBV3-1 to TRBJ1-1, with TRBD1 identical over 8 bases. Germline values: CDR1 LGHDT, CDR2 YNNKEL (reference sequence). The CDR3 covers 15 residues. V gave up 1 base and J gave up 6 bases; unmatched junction bases: 7. Here the CDR3 reads CASSQGDRRTAEAFF. CDR3 DNA: TGTGCCAGCAGCCAAGGGGACAGGCGGACCGCTGAAGCTTTCTTT.

This clonotype was recorded at least ten times. This sequence joins TRBV5-6 and TRBJ2-1; D gene ambiguous. The CDR3 is 16 residues long. V lost 0 bases to trimming and J lost 0 bases, with 10 bases between them. Germline V gene data show CDR1 as SGHDT and CDR2 as YYEEEE. Here the CDR3 reads CASSLDGTRSYNEQFF. DNA for the CDR3: TGTGCCAGCAGCTTGGATGGCACCCGCTCCTACAATGAGCAGTTCTTC.

This rearrangement joins TRBV5-4 to TRBJ1-2; D gene uncertain. This CDR3 is 14 amino acids long. Germline V gene lookup returns CDR1 SGHNT and CDR2 YYREEE (reference sequence). The V end was cut by 3 bases, the J end by 2 bases, with 11 bases between. The CDR3 reads CASSSTGVNYGYTF. Here the CDR3 DNA reads TGTGCCAGCAGCTCGACCGGGGTGAACTATGGCTACACCTTC.

This clonotype was observed at least ten times. The chain has TRBV20-1 and TRBJ2-1, with 7 bases that match TRBD2. Germline V CDR1 and CDR2: DFQATT, SNEGSKA (reference sequence). This CDR3 has 14 residues. V lost 3 bases, J lost 7 bases, and 9 bases stayed unmatched. CDR3 region: CSASGGGRRNEQFF. Written as DNA, the CDR3 is TGCAGTGCTAGTGGGGGGGGGAGGAGAAATGAGCAGTTCTTC.

The sample holds many counts of this clonotype. This sequence joins TRBV3-1 and TRBJ2-5; D uncertain. Germline values: CDR1 LGHDT, CDR2 YNNKEL (reference sequence). This CDR3 is 13 amino acids long. The V gene lost 2 bases and the J gene lost 3 bases, with 7 bases spanning the gap. CDR3 nucleotide sequence: TGTGCCAGCAGCCAACGCGTTAAAGAGACCCAGTACTTC. This sequence encodes CASSQRVKETQYF.

The chain employs TRBV7-9 and TRBJ2-5; 8 positions agree with TRBD2. CDR1 and CDR2 from the germline V gene are SEHNR and FQNEAQ (reference sequence). J gave up 5 bases and V 5 bases, and 16 bases lay outside the gene matches. There are 17 residues in the CDR3. CDR3 amino acids: CASSPRHSGTTGETQYF. The DNA of the CDR3 is TGTGCCAGCAGCCCGAGGCATAGCGGGACCACTGGGGAGACCCAGTACTTC.

This clonotype came up a few times. The chain is built from TRBV12-3 or TRBV12-4 and TRBJ2-1, with TRBD1 matching over 12 bases. The CDR3 loop spans 15 amino acids. V lost 6 bases, J lost 9 bases, and 9 bases stayed unmatched. CDR3 nucleotide sequence: TGTGCCAGCAGGCGCCCCGGGACAGGGGGCTCTGAGCAGTTCTTC. Amino acid sequence: CASRRPGTGGSEQFF.

This clonotype has a handful of counts. This chain connects TRBV29-1 to TRBJ1-2, with D hard to call. CDR3 length equals 11 residues. CDR1 and CDR2 (germline): SQVTM, ANQGSEA. Deletions cut 4 bases from V and 8 bases from J, with 11 bases between. The CDR3 spells CSVGGEMGYTF. CDR3 nucleotides: TGCAGCGTTGGGGGAGAGATGGGCTACACCTTC.

The chain employs TRBV5-4 and TRBJ1-3; unclear D gene. The germline V and J ends were trimmed by 9 bases and 0 bases, with 10 bases remaining between them. Germline V gene sequence: CDR1 SGHNT, CDR2 YYREEE (reference sequence). This CDR3 region has 13 residues. CDR3 protein: CATGVLSGNTIYF. As DNA, the CDR3 is TGTGCCACCGGGGTCCTCTCTGGAAACACCATATATTTT.

CDR3 DNA: TGTGCCAGCGGGGGACAGGGCTACCAAGAGACCCAGTACTTC. It encodes CASGGQGYQETQYF. This chain links TRBV6-1 with TRBJ2-5, with 9 bases aligning to TRBD1. Germline CDR1 and CDR2: MNHNS and SASEGT. The CDR3 covers 14 residues. The V segment lost 8 bases and the J segment 0 bases; nucleotides outside the gene matches: 4.

This clonotype was counted ten times or more. The V gene is TRBV25-1, the J gene TRBJ2-5; TRBD1 matches 8 bases. Germline CDR1 reads MGHDK; CDR2 reads SYGVNS. CDR3 length: 14 residues. J was trimmed by 5 bases and V by 2 bases; bases with no gene match: 4. This CDR3 reads CASSEQGASETQYF. The CDR3 DNA follows: TGTGCCAGCAGTGAACAGGGGGCATCGGAGACCCAGTACTTC.

This clonotype was observed at least ten times. The chain carries TRBV7-9 and TRBJ2-7; no reliable D call. V gave up 6 bases and J gave up 0 bases, with 12 bases separating them. Germline V gene lookup returns CDR1 SEHNR and CDR2 FQNEAQ (reference sequence). CDR3 length: 14 residues. For the CDR3, the DNA is TGTGCCAGCAGGTTGGACCAGAGCTCCTACGAGCAGTACTTC. This gives the protein CASRLDQSSYEQYF.

The rearrangement links TRBV20-1 to TRBJ1-4; possible D gene TRBD1, 6 bases. CDR3 length: 13 residues. Looked up from germline, CDR1 is DFQATT and CDR2 is SNEGSKA (reference sequence). The V and J ends lost 5 bases and 5 bases respectively, with 12 bases between them. This chain's CDR3 is CSAPTGPNEKLFF. Here the CDR3 DNA reads TGCAGTGCTCCGACAGGTCCGAATGAAAAACTGTTTTTT.

This clonotype came up many times. The genes are TRBV5-5 and TRBJ2-2, with 10 bases fitting TRBD1. CDR1 is SGHKS and CDR2 is YYEKEE in the germline V gene (reference sequence). V dropped 5 bases and J dropped 9; count of bases not matched to a gene: 10. The CDR3 has 15 residues. The CDR3 sequence: CASSSRQGAIRELFF. In DNA form, the CDR3 reads TGTGCCAGCAGTTCACGACAGGGGGCTATCCGGGAGCTGTTTTTT.

V gene TRBV4-3 combines with J gene TRBJ2-3, with 11 bases fitting TRBD2. J lost 2 bases, V lost 1 base, and 5 bases had no gene match. This CDR3 is built from 17 residues. Germline-derived CDR1 and CDR2 are LGHNA and YSLEER. CDR3 DNA: TGCGCCAGCAGCCAAGCCCATAGCGGGGGGGCCACAGATACGCAGTATTTT. Its protein product is CASSQAHSGGATDTQYF.

This clonotype was counted only a few times. The rearrangement joins TRBV10-2 to TRBJ2-3, with TRBD1 matching over 8 bases. The CDR3 is 15 residues long. Trimming at V came to 4 bases and at J to 5 bases, leaving 8 bases not matched to a gene. Germline assignment: CDR1 WSHSY and CDR2 SAAADI. This CDR3 is CASSGVRGQRDTQYF. CDR3 DNA: TGCGCCAGCAGTGGTGTCAGGGGGCAGAGAGATACGCAGTATTTT.

This clonotype was detected a few times. This chain links TRBV6-5 with TRBJ1-1; possible D gene TRBD1, 6 bases. The CDR3 extends over 12 amino acids. The germline V and J ends were trimmed by 6 bases and 6 bases, with 11 bases remaining between them. Germline-derived CDR1 and CDR2 are MNHEY and SVGAGI. CDR3 amino acids: CASSLQGSEAFF. The CDR3 DNA sequence: TGTGCCAGCAGCTTACAGGGCTCTGAAGCTTTCTTT.

This clonotype turned up a few times. The junction shows a germline mismatch at one end, possibly a read error. In DNA, the CDR3 is TGTGCCAGCAGTGACTCCCAAAAGACCCAGTACTTC. Translation: CASSDSQKTQYF. The rearrangement links TRBV12-3 or TRBV12-4 to TRBJ2-5; D not certain. The CDR3 is 12 amino acids.

This clonotype turned up a few times. The V call is TRBV6-4, the J call TRBJ1-1; D gene uncertain. This CDR3 has 16 amino acids. Germline V CDR1 and CDR2: MRHNA, SNTAGT. The V end was cut by 3 bases, the J end by 1 base, with 15 bases between. The CDR3 protein is CASSEICRTKNTEAFF. Here the CDR3 DNA reads TGTGCCAGCAGTGAAATTTGTCGAACGAAGAACACTGAAGCTTTCTTT.

This clonotype has a count of ten or more. The V call is TRBV5-1, the J call TRBJ2-2, with D unclear. In germline, CDR1 is SGHRS, CDR2 YFSETQ. Trimming removed 2 bases from V and 2 bases from J, with 10 bases in between. The CDR3 runs 15 residues. In DNA, the CDR3 is TGCGCCAGCAGCTTCAGGAGCCTTAACACCGGGGAGCTGTTTTTT. The encoded protein is CASSFRSLNTGELFF.

This clonotype was recorded at least ten times. V gene TRBV5-6 combines with J gene TRBJ1-4; D ambiguous. Trimming left V 4 bases short and J 5 bases short, with 15 bases between. CDR3 size: 15 residues. Germline V CDR1 and CDR2: SGHDT, YYEEEE. The CDR3 spells CASSILQPQNEKLFF. The CDR3 DNA reads as TGTGCCAGCAGCATCCTACAGCCACAGAATGAAAAACTGTTTTTT.

The sample holds a few counts of this clonotype. The J gene is TRBJ2-3, the V gene TRBV3-1, with D unclear. This CDR3 is 14 amino acids long. Germline CDR1 and CDR2: LGHDT and YNNKEL (reference sequence). V was cut by 4 bases and J by 2 bases, with 10 bases left in between. CDR3 loop: CASSPKRITDTQYF. The CDR3 region has the DNA TGTGCCAGCAGCCCTAAACGGATCACAGATACGCAGTATTTT.

This clonotype has more than one count but fewer than ten. J is TRBJ2-2 and V is TRBV2, with 9 bases aligning to TRBD2. Germline V gives CDR1 SNHLY, CDR2 FYNNEI. V was clipped by 8 bases and J by 3 bases; unmatched bases: 4. The CDR3 totals 14 residues. DNA for the CDR3: TGTGCCAGCCGACGGACTAGCGACACCGGGGAGCTGTTTTTT. It specifies CASRRTSDTGELFF.

CDR3 in amino acids: CASSWRGNSGEQYF. In DNA form, the CDR3 reads TGTGCCAGCAGCTGGAGGGGAAATTCGGGGGAGCAGTACTTC. The J gene is TRBJ2-7, the V gene TRBV11-1; possibly TRBD2 for D (6 bases). The germline CDR1 and CDR2 sequences are SGHAT and FQDESV (reference sequence). V was cut by 4 bases and J by 7 bases, with 17 bases left in between. The CDR3 consists of 14 residues.

The table lists this clonotype with many counts. This chain links TRBV7-9 with TRBJ1-1; no definite D call. CDR1 and CDR2 (germline): SEHNR, FQNEAQ (reference sequence). The CDR3 is made up of 16 amino acids. The V end lost 1 base, the J end lost 0 bases, and 12 bases lay between the germline ends. The CDR3 is CASSLGDPVMNTEAFF. CDR3 nucleotide sequence: TGTGCCAGCAGCTTAGGTGATCCAGTTATGAACACTGAAGCTTTCTTT.

This clonotype was seen a few times. The genes are TRBV12-3 or TRBV12-4 and TRBJ2-7, with unresolved D. The CDR3 has 12 residues. Trimming stripped 2 bases from V and 4 bases from J, with 6 bases between. The chain's CDR3 is CASSLNGYEQYV. CDR3 sequence (DNA): TGTGCCAGCAGTTTAAACGGGTACGAGCAGTACGTC.

This clonotype has more than one count but fewer than ten. The V call is TRBV6-2 or TRBV6-3, the J call TRBJ1-1; D perhaps matches TRBD1 (5 bases). V gave up 6 bases and J gave up 0 bases, with 17 bases separating them. The CDR3 has 16 amino acids. CDR1 is MNHEY and CDR2 is SVGEGT in the germline V gene. CDR3 in amino acids: CASSPRGGGMNTEAFF. The CDR3 bases are TGTGCCAGCAGCCCCCGTGGGGGGGGGATGAACACTGAAGCTTTCTTT.

This clonotype was recorded at least ten times. J is TRBJ1-1 and V is TRBV12-3 or TRBV12-4; D is unclear. The CDR3 has 11 residues. The V and J ends lost 5 bases and 1 base respectively, with 2 bases between them. CDR3 protein: CASSENTEAFF. The CDR3 DNA reads as TGTGCCAGCAGTGAGAACACTGAAGCTTTCTTT.

This clonotype was picked up a small number of times. This chain joins TRBV7-8 and TRBJ2-7; TRBD1 aligns across 9 bases. The junction had 6 bases not matched to a gene; V was cut back by 5 bases and J by 1 base. Germline assignment: CDR1 SGHVS and CDR2 FQNEAQ. CDR3 length: 15 amino acids. CDR3 loop: CASSPGTGHSYEQYV. The CDR3 DNA sequence: TGTGCCAGCAGCCCAGGGACAGGGCATTCCTACGAGCAGTACGTC.

The chain uses TRBV7-6 and TRBJ1-3, with D possibly TRBD1 on 5 matching bases. Germline CDR1 reads SGHVS; CDR2 reads FNYEAQ. Trimming removed 5 bases from V and 0 bases from J, with 11 bases in between. This CDR3 contains 15 residues. The CDR3 DNA sequence: TGTGCCAGCAGCAGGGGAAGGGTCTCTGGAAACACCATATATTTT. This gives the protein CASSRGRVSGNTIYF.